This TCR beta chain was profiled in a study of Graves' ophthalmopathy and Graves' hyperthyroidism. Findings and limits, study-wide: In blood, most expanded thyroid clonotypes above 0.001 frequency were also detected.

Notes on this clonotype: The target antigen is unknown. The DNA is omitted, as the CDR3 cannot be located on it reliably, and the CDR3 follows TCRdb's listing.

RNA transcripts yielded amplified TCR beta CDR3 regions. The first round was an RT-PCR with HTBI primers, and the second round was a multiplex PCR. TCRdb fed the multiplex PCR reads into MiXCR, producing one record per CDR3 protein. The profile shows roughly 1.1 million distinct CDR3 sequences, approximately 35% of them singletons. The germline CDR1 and CDR2 sequences are SGHAT and FQNNGV. Including both end residues, the CDR3 is 20 amino acids long. Sequences were obtained from peripheral blood or thyroid tissue (not recorded which). The genes are TRBV11-2 and TRBJ2-7; the table's D call of TRBD1 was not tested on the DNA. This clonotype was sampled from an adult man with Graves' hyperthyroidism. CDR3 region: CASSFYICSASGQGGYEQYF.